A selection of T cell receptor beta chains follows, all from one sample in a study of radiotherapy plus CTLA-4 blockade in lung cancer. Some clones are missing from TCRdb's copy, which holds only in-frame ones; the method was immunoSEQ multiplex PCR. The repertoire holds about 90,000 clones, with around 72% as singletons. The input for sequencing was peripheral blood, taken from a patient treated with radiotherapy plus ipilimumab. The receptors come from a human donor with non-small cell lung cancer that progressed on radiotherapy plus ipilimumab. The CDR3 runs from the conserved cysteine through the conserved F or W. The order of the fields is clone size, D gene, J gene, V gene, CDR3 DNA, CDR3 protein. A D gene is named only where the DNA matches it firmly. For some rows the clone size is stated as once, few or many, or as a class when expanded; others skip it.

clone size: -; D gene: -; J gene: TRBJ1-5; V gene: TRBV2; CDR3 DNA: TGTGCCAGCAAGATCGGGGCAAATCAGCCCCAGCATTTT; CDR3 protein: CASKIGANQPQHF
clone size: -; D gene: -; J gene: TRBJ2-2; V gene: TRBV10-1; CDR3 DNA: TGCGCCAGCAGTGACCCCTTGAGGGACACCGGGGAGCTGTTTTTT; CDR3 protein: CASSDPLRDTGELFF
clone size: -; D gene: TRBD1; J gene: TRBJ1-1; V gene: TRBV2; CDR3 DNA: TGTGCCAGCAGGACCACCGGGACAGCGAACACTGAAGCTTTCTTT; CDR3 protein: CASRTTGTANTEAFF
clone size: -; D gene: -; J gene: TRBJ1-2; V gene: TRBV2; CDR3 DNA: TGTGCCAGCAGTGTGGAGGGGGTTGGCTATGGCTACACCTTC; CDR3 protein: CASSVEGVGYGYTF
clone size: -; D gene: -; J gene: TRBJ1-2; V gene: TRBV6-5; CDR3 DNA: TGTGCCAGCAGTTACTCTGGGGCCCCCTATGGCTACACCTTC; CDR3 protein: CASSYSGAPYGYTF
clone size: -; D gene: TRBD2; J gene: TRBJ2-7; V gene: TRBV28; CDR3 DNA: TGTGCCAGCAGCCGTTGGACTAGCGGATTATACGAGCAGTACTTC; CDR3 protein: CASSRWTSGLYEQYF
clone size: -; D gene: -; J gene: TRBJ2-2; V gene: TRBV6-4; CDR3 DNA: TGTGCCAGCAGTGACCCGAACACCGGGGAGCTGTTTTTT; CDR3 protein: CASSDPNTGELFF
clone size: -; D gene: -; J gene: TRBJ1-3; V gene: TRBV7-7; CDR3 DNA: TGTGCTAGCAGCTTACATCCAGGGGCTGGAAACACCATATATTTT; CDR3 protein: CASSLHPGAGNTIYF
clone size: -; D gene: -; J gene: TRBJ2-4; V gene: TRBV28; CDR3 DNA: TGTGCCAGCAGTTTACGGTCTGCACCCGCCAAAAACATTCAGTACTTC; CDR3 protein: CASSLRSAPAKNIQYF
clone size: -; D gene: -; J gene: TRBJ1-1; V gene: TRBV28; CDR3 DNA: TGTGCCAGCTGGGGCACTATGAACACTGAAGCTTTCTTT; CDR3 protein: CASWGTMNTEAFF
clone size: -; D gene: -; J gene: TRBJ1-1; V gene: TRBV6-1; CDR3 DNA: TGTGCCAGCAGTGAATCTGGGGGGCAGACTGAAGCTTTCTTT; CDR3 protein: CASSESGGQTEAFF
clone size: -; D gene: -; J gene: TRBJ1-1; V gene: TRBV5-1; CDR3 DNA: TGCGCCAGCAGCTTGTCGGCGGCCATGAACACTGAAGCTTTCTTT; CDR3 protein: CASSLSAAMNTEAFF
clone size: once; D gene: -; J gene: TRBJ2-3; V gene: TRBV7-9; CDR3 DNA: TGTGCCAGCAGCCCCCGATTACCCGGAGATACGCAGTATTTT; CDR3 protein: CASSPRLPGDTQYF
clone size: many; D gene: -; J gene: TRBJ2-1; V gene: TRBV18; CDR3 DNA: TGTGCCAGCTCACAGGGGGAAGGCGTGATGAATGAGCAGTTCTTC; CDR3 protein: CASSQGEGVMNEQFF
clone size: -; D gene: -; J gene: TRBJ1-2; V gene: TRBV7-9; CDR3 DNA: TGTGCCAGCAGCCCCCGAAGTAGATCTCCGAACTATGGCTACACCTTC; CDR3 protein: CASSPRSRSPNYGYTF
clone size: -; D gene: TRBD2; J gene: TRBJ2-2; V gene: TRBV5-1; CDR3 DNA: TGCGCCAGCAGCTTCAGCTGGCGGGGGGGCGTGGAGCTGTTTTTT; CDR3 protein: CASSFSWRGGVELFF
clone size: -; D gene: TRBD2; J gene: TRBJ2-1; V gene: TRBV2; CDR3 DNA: TGTGCCAGCAGGGGCGGCCGGACTAGCGGGAGCTCCTACAATGAGCAGTTCTTC; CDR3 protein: CASRGGRTSGSSYNEQFF
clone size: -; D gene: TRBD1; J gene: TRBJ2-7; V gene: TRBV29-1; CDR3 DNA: TGCAGCGTTGAAGGACAGGGGGACGAGCAGTACTTC; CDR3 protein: CSVEGQGDEQYF
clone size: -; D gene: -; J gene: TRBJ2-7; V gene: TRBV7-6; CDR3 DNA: TGTGCCAGCAGCTTAGGAGCAGCTTCCCCCGAGCAGTACTTC; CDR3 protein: CASSLGAASPEQYF
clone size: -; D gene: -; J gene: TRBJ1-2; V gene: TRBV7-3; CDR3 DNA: TGTGCCAGCAGCTTCGGAACGGAAGATGGCTACACCTTC; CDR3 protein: CASSFGTEDGYTF
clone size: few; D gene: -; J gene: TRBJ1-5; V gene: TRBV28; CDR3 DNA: TGTGCCAGCAGTCTCTGGGGAAACAATCAGCCCCAGCATTTT; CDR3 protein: CASSLWGNNQPQHF
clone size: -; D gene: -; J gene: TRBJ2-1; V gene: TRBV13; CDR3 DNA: TGTGCCCGCCTGCAGGGCTTATACAATGAGCAGTTCTTC; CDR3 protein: CARLQGLYNEQFF
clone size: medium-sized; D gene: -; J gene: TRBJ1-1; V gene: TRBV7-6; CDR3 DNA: TGTGCCAGCAGCCCACAAATCGGGGAAGCTGAAGCTTTCTTT; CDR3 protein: CASSPQIGEAEAFF
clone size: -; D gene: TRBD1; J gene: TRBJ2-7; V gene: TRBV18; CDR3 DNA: TGTGCCAGCTCACCCCGGGACAGGGGGCTAGGGGAGCAGTACTTC; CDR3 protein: CASSPRDRGLGEQYF
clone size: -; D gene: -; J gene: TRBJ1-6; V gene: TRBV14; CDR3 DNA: TGTGCCAGCAGCCATTGGCAGGGTTCAGATTCACCCCTCCACTTT; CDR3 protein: CASSHWQGSDSPLHF
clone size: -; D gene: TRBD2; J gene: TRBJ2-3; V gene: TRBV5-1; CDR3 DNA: TGCGCCAGCAGCTTCACTAGCGGGAGCACAGATACGCAGTATTTT; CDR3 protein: CASSFTSGSTDTQYF
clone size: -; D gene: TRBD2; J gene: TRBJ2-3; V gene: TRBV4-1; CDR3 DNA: TGCGCCAGCAGCCAAGATCGCGGCCGGCGACTAGCGGGAAGAGATACGCAGTATTTT; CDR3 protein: CASSQDRGRRLAGRDTQYF
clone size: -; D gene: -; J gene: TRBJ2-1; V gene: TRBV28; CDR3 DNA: TGTGCCAGCAGTTCCCCTTCGGGACCTTACAATGAGCAGTTCTTC; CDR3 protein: CASSSPSGPYNEQFF
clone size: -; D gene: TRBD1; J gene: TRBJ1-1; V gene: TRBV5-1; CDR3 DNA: TGCGCCAGCAGCCCAGAGCGACAGGGATTGAACACTGAAGCTTTCTTT; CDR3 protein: CASSPERQGLNTEAFF
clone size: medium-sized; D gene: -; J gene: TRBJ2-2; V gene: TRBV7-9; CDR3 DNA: TGTGCCAGCAGCTTAGGAGGCCTTCCCGGGGAGCTGTTTTTT; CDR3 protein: CASSLGGLPGELFF
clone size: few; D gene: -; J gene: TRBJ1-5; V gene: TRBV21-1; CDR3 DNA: TGTGCCAGCACCCAAGGGGGGGATCCGCCTCAGCCCCAGCATTTT; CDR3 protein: CASTQGGDPPQPQHF
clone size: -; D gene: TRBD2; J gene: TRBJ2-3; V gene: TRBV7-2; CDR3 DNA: TGTGCCAGCAGCTGGAGCGGGGGGCGGGCAGATACGCAGTATTTT; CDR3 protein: CASSWSGGRADTQYF
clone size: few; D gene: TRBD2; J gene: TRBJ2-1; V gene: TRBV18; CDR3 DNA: TGTGCCAGCTCACCCCTTAGCGGGAGGGCCGACAATGAGCAGTTCTTC; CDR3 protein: CASSPLSGRADNEQFF
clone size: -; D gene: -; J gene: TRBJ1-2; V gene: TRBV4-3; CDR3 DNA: TGCGCCAGCAGCCAAGTAGCGGAGGGTTCTCCTGGCTACACCTTC; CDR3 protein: CASSQVAEGSPGYTF
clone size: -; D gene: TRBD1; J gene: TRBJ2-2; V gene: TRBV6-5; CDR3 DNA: TGTGCCAGCAACAGGGGGTTGGACACCGGGGAGCTGTTTTTT; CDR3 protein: CASNRGLDTGELFF
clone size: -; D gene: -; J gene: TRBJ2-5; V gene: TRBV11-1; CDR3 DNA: TGTGCCAGCAGCTTAGTGGGGTACCAAGAGACCCAGTACTTC; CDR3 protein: CASSLVGYQETQYF
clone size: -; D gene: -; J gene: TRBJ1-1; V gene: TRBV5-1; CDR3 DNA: TGCGCCAGCAGACCCGGACCGCGAGGCACTGAAGCTTTCTTT; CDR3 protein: CASRPGPRGTEAFF
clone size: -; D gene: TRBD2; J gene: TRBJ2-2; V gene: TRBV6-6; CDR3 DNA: TGTGCCAGCAGTTACCTAGCGGGGATGGGCACCGGGGAGCTGTTTTTT; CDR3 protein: CASSYLAGMGTGELFF
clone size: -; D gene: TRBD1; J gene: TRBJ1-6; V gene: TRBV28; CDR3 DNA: TGTGCCAGCAGGGGACAGGGGAATTCACCCCTCCACTTT; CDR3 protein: CASRGQGNSPLHF
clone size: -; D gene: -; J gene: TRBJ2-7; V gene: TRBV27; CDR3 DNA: TGTGCCAGCAGTCCGGGGCCTTTCGAGCAGTACTTC; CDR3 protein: CASSPGPFEQYF
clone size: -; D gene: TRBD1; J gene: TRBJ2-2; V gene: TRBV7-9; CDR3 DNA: TGTGCCAGCAGCGAAAGTGGACAGGGGGGCGGGGAGCTGTTTTTT; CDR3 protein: CASSESGQGGGELFF
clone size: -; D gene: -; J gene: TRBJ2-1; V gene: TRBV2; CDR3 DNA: TGTGCCAGCAGCCTATTTAGGGGGGGCAATGAGCAGTTCTTC; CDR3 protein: CASSLFRGGNEQFF
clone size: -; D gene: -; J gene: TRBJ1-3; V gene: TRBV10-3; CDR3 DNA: TGTGCCATCAGCGGTGGCCCGGCTGGAAACACCATATATTTT; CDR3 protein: CAISGGPAGNTIYF
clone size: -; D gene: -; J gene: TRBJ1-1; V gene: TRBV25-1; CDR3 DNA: TGTGCCAGCAGTGAAGGGTATACTGAAGCTTTCTTT; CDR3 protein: CASSEGYTEAFF
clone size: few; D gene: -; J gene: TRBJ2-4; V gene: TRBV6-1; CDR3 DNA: TGTGCCAGCAATGTCGGGGGCAAAAACATTCAGTACTTC; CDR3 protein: CASNVGGKNIQYF
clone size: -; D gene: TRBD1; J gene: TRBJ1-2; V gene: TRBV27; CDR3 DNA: TGTGCCAGCAGTCTAACGACAGGGAACTATGGCTACACCTTC; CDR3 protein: CASSLTTGNYGYTF
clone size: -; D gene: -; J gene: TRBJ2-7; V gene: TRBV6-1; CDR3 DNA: TGTGCCAGCAGTTCGGCGGGGGCCGACTACGAGCAGTACTTC; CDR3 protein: CASSSAGADYEQYF
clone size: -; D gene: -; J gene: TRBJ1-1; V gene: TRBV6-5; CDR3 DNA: TGTGCCAGCAGTCTCTCCGGGACATTGAACACTGAAGCTTTCTTT; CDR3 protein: CASSLSGTLNTEAFF
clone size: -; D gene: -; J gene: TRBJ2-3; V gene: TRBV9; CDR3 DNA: TGTGCCAGCAGCGGAACAGGGTACGCAGATACGCAGTATTTT; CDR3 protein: CASSGTGYADTQYF
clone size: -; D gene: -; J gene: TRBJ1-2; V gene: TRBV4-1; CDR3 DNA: TGCGCCAGCAGCCAAGTTGTCAGGGTGCACTATGGCTACACCTTC; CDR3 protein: CASSQVVRVHYGYTF
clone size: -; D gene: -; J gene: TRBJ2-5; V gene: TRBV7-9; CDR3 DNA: TGTGCCAGCAGCTTTGATGGGGGAGAGACCCAGTACTTC; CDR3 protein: CASSFDGGETQYF
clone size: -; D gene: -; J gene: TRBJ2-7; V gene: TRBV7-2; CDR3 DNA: TGTGCCAGCAGCCCCTGGACAGCCTACGAGCAGTACTTC; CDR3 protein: CASSPWTAYEQYF
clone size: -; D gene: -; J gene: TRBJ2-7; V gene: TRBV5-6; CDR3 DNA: TGTGCCAGCAGCGCTGGGTTCTACGAGCAGTACTTC; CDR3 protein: CASSAGFYEQYF
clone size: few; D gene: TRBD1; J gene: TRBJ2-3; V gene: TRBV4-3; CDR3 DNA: TGCGCCAGCAGCCAAGATTCCCGGACAGGGGGCGAGACAGATACGCAGTATTTT; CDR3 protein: CASSQDSRTGGETDTQYF
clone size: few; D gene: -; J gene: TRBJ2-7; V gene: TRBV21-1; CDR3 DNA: TGTGCCAGCAGCAATGGAGGATATCCCTACGAGCAGTACTTC; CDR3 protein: CASSNGGYPYEQYF
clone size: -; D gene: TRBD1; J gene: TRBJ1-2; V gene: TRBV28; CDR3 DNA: TGTGCCAGCACCTTAAGGGGGCAGGATGGCTACACCTTC; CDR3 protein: CASTLRGQDGYTF
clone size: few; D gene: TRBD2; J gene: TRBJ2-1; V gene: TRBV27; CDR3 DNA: TGTGCCAGCAGTTTATCCCGGACTAGCGGGAATGAGCAGTTCTTC; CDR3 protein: CASSLSRTSGNEQFF
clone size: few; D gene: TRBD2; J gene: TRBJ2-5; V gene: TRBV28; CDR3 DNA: TGTGCCAGCAGCCCATTTGAGCGGGGGGGCCCAGAGACCCAGTACTTC; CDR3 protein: CASSPFERGGPETQYF
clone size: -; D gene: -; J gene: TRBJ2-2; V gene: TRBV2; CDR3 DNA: TGTGCCAGCAGGCAACTTACTAGCTCGAACACCGGGGAGCTGTTTTTT; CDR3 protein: CASRQLTSSNTGELFF
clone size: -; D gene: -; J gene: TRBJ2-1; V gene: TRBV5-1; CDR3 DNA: TGCGCCAGCAGAACAGGGCCCGGGGGAAATGAGCAGTTCTTC; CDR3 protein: CASRTGPGGNEQFF